This T cell receptor (beta chain) originates from a study of shared clonotypes between healthy human individuals. Germline V gives CDR1 GTSNPN, CDR2 SVGIG (reference sequence). V was pared by 4 bases and J by 8 bases, with 6 bases of the junction left unmatched. The CDR3 is 14 residues long. The assay was carried out at the deep level. Method: immunoSEQ multiplex PCR; TCRdb's copy keeps in-frame clones and lacks some. The profile shows about 480,000 clones, over 60% of them singletons. Adults of Caucasian background living in Nashville, Tennessee made up all donors. Genomic DNA from unsorted samples was obtained from around 88 million PBMCs (per sample).

Sequencing was done on a sample of PBMCs. The TCR was taken from a woman aged 40 to 50 in good health. Some clones in this sample may be carry-over from other donors' samples. The chain carries TRBV30 and TRBJ1-6, with 9 bases matching TRBD1. CDR3 sequence reads: CAWKHTGGDSPLHF. The DNA of the CDR3 is TGTGCCTGGAAACACACAGGGGGCGATTCACCCCTCCACTTT.